This T cell receptor (beta chain) was recovered during a study of blood T cell repertoires in COVID-19. Study at large: The origin of the acute and convalescent COVID-19 samples was the United States, Italy and Spain. T cells, B-cell-depleted T cells, or PBMCs supplied cDNA or gDNA.

Authors' analysis steps: Researchers report that nucleated cell counts were estimated from reference gene primer amplification. Produced via immunoSEQ multiplex PCR; TCRdb's table is partial and in-frame only. That table gives V, J and clone size, and the DNA gave D and trimming. Of about 110,000 clones in the sample, approximately 79% were seen once. From germline, CDR1 is SSHAT and CDR2 FNYEAQ (reference sequence). The CDR3 is made up of 13 amino acids. With respect to this clone: At one of its ends the junction is not consistent with the germline gene, which may arise from a read error.

This clonotype originated in a woman of 80 years or more with active or convalescent COVID-19. Sample: peripheral blood. This chain uses TRBV7-7 with TRBJ2-1; 7 nucleotides align to TRBD2. The chain's CDR3 is CASSPFRAGEQFF. The CDR3, as DNA: TGTGCTAGCAGCCCGTTTCGAGCGGGAGAGCAGTTCTTC.